One and the same sample provided the 10 T cell receptor beta chains below, sequenced in a study of naive and memory T cell subsets. Two oligonucleotides, mixed equimolar, formed the beta constant-region primer covering TRBC1 and TRBC2. Nested alpha and beta constant-region primers with the SP2 primer drove four PCR rounds on ligated cDNA. MiXCR, applied by TCRdb to the UMI-ligation and nested PCR reads, yields one record per CDR3 protein. The sample contains about 9,700 distinct CDR3 sequences, roughly 5.5% of which appear only once. Specimen: CD4+ TEMRA cells from blood. Subset indicated: effector memory re-expressing CD45RA, CD45RA+ CD27-. The source of these receptors is a human donor in good health.

This clonotype was seen at least ten times. CDR3 sequence reads: CASSYGTVNTGELFF. The CDR3 nucleotides read TGTGCCAGCAGTTACGGGACTGTTAACACCGGGGAGCTGTTTTTT. This chain links TRBV6-2 or TRBV6-3 with TRBJ2-2; TRBD2 might be the D (6 bases). The V gene lost 2 bases and the J gene lost 2 bases, with 9 bases spanning the gap. The CDR3 sequence is 15 residues long. Germline V lookup: CDR1 MNHEY, CDR2 SVGEGT.

J is TRBJ1-1 and V is TRBV20-1; 7 bases align to TRBD1. The V gene's germline CDR1 is DFQATT and CDR2 SNEGSKA (reference sequence). Trimming took 6 bases from V and 0 from J; bases not matched to a gene: 4. The CDR3 totals 13 residues. Here the CDR3 reads CSASGQLNTEAFF. The CDR3 DNA is TGCAGTGCCTCGGGACAGTTGAACACTGAAGCTTTCTTT.

This clonotype came up many times. The chain joins TRBV5-1 to TRBJ2-5; D is unresolved. The ends were cut back, 2 bases at V and 5 bases at J, with 19 bases in the middle. The germline CDR1 and CDR2 sequences are SGHRS and YFSETQ. This CDR3 has 16 amino acids. CDR3: CASSFRTPGAVETQYF. The DNA of the CDR3 is TGCGCCAGCAGCTTTAGGACCCCCGGAGCTGTGGAGACCCAGTACTTC.

This clonotype was seen many times. V is TRBV10-3 and J is TRBJ1-2; 7 nucleotides align to TRBD1. The germline CDR1 and CDR2 sequences are ENHRY and SYGVKD. The V and J ends lost 11 bases and 8 bases, in that order; junction bases with no gene match: 11. The CDR3 length is 12 residues. CDR3: CAPGTVAYGYTF. CDR3 bases: TGTGCCCCGGGGACAGTAGCCTACGGCTACACCTTC.

This clonotype was detected only a few times. The chain joins TRBV14 to TRBJ1-6; D gene uncertain. Germline V CDR1 and CDR2: SGHDN, FVKESK. The CDR3 runs to 13 residues. Trimming stripped 1 base from V and 8 bases from J, with 6 bases between. The CDR3 sequence: CASSQVIHSPLHF. CDR3 nucleotide sequence: TGTGCCAGCAGCCAAGTCATTCATTCACCCCTCCACTTT.

This clonotype has ten or more counts. The chain links TRBV12-3 or TRBV12-4 to TRBJ2-1; D unclear. This CDR3 contains 11 residues. V was shortened by 5 bases and J by 9 bases, with 8 bases between the two germline ends. Written as DNA, the CDR3 is TGTGCCAGCAGTAGAGTAGGTGAGCAGTTCTTC. This sequence encodes CASSRVGEQFF.

This clonotype was observed at least ten times. The chain is built from TRBV18 and TRBJ1-3; no reliable D call. The ends were cut back, 3 bases at V and 0 bases at J, with 12 bases in the middle. The germline gives CDR1 KGHSH, CDR2 LQKENI. This CDR3 spans 16 amino acids. The CDR3 DNA reads TGTGCCAGCTCACCCACGATGTCAGACTCTGGAAACACCATATATTTT. Protein: CASSPTMSDSGNTIYF.

This clonotype was detected ten times or more. This chain joins TRBV28 and TRBJ2-7, with D possibly being TRBD1 (5 bases). This CDR3 contains 11 residues. V was clipped by 10 bases and J by 2 bases, with 9 bases between them. CDR1 is MDHEN, CDR2 SYDVKM, per germline. The CDR3: CAIRTTYEQYF. The CDR3 DNA reads TGTGCCATACGGACAACCTACGAGCAGTACTTC.

The CDR3 is CASSTILGGGNIQYF. The CDR3 nucleotides read TGTGCCAGCAGCACCATCTTAGGGGGGGGAAACATTCAGTACTTC. V gene TRBV27 combines with J gene TRBJ2-4, with D maybe TRBD2 (7 bases). V was cut by 6 bases and J by 6 bases, with 18 bases left in between. Germline V gene lookup returns CDR1 MNHEY and CDR2 SMNVEV (reference sequence). There are 15 residues in the CDR3.

This clonotype counts as medium-sized (0.01 to 0.1%). In nucleotides, the CDR3 is TGTGCCAGCTCAACGGACAGGGGGAAGTACGAGCAGTACTTC. It specifies CASSTDRGKYEQYF. The rearrangement uses TRBV18 and TRBJ2-7; TRBD1 matches 10 bases. The CDR3 totals 14 residues. The V and J ends lost 5 bases and 4 bases, in that order; junction bases with no gene match: 5. The germline V gene encodes CDR1 KGHSH and CDR2 LQKENI.